The 18 T cell receptor beta chains below were found in one sample sequenced in a study of blood T cell repertoires in COVID-19. Data came from immunoSEQ multiplex PCR; TCRdb stores just in-frame clones and leaves some out. The sample holds about 150,000 clones, about nine tenths seen once. Material: PBMCs or T cells enriched from blood (not recorded which). All receptors derive from a woman aged 40 to 55 who had been exposed to COVID-19.

This CDR3 reads CASSLGLGGVEHSGNTIYF. The CDR3 DNA follows: TGTGCCAGCAGCTTAGGCCTGGGGGGAGTTGAACACTCTGGAAACACCATATATTTT. This rearrangement joins TRBV13 to TRBJ1-3, with D possibly TRBD1 on 5 matching bases. Germline loops: CDR1 PRHDT, CDR2 FYEKMQ (reference sequence). The CDR3 has 19 amino acids. Trimming took 0 bases from V and 0 from J, leaving 18 bases between them.

The rearrangement uses TRBV5-1 and TRBJ2-2; the match to TRBD1 covers 8 bases. Losses at the gene ends were 6 bases for V and 4 bases for J; bases not matched to a gene: 17. Germline CDR1 is SGHRS and CDR2 is YFSETQ. The CDR3 spans 18 residues. Here the CDR3 reads CASKLTTGANRGTGELFF. The CDR3 DNA follows: TGCGCCAGCAAGCTTACGACAGGGGCGAACAGAGGCACCGGGGAGCTGTTTTTT.

The rearrangement links TRBV9 to TRBJ2-7; D is possibly TRBD1 (6 bases). Trimming removed 0 bases at V and 3 bases at J, with 13 bases between. CDR3 length: 15 amino acids. Per the germline V gene, CDR1 is SGDLS and CDR2 is YYNGEE. For the CDR3, the DNA is TGTGCCAGCAGCGTAGAGATAGGGGGAAACTACGAGCAGTACTTC. Residues: CASSVEIGGNYEQYF.

The CDR3 is CASSFQGQGTMNTEAFF. The CDR3 DNA is TGCGCCAGCAGCTTTCAAGGACAGGGTACGATGAACACTGAAGCTTTCTTT. The chain is built from TRBV5-1 and TRBJ1-1; 8 bases map to TRBD1. The junction had 9 bases not matched to a gene; V was cut back by 2 bases and J by 0 bases. CDR1 SGHRS and CDR2 YFSETQ come from the germline V gene. The CDR3 runs 17 residues. The whole variable domain, filled in from reference TRBV5-1 and TRBJ1-1, reads KAGVTQTPRYLIKTRGQQVTLSCSPISGHRSVSWYQQTPGQGLQFLFEYFSETQRNKGNFPGRFSGRQFSNSRSEMNVSTLELGDSALYLCASSFQGQGTMNTEAFFGQGTRLTVV.

The CDR3 DNA reads as TGTGCCAGCAGCGACTTAGCCTATGGCTACACCTTC. This gives the protein CASSDLAYGYTF. J is TRBJ1-2 and V is TRBV9, with no clear D. Trimming took off 3 bases at V and 4 bases at J, with 7 bases between the two ends. The CDR3 is made up of 12 amino acids. Germline CDR1 and CDR2: SGDLS and YYNGEE.

The sample holds a few counts of this clone. V and J are TRBV18 and TRBJ1-2; D not resolved. V lost 3 bases, J lost 0 bases, and 14 bases lay in between. CDR1 is KGHSH and CDR2 is LQKENI in the germline V gene. CDR3 length: 16 residues. CDR3 region: CASSPQADFTNYGYTF. In DNA, the CDR3 is TGTGCCAGCTCACCTCAGGCGGACTTTACTAACTATGGCTACACCTTC. The entire variable domain, with the rest obtained from reference TRBV18 and TRBJ1-2, is as follows: NAGVMQNPRHLVRRRGQEARLRCSPMKGHSHVYWYRQLPEEGLKFMVYLQKENIIDESGMPKERFSAEFPKEGPSILRIQQVVRGDSAAYFCASSPQADFTNYGYTFGSGTRLTVV.

The chain is built from TRBV29-1 and TRBJ2-1; possible D gene TRBD2, 7 bases. CDR3 length: 13 amino acids. Trimming took 7 bases from V and 4 from J, leaving 14 bases between them. The V gene's germline CDR1 is SQVTM and CDR2 ANQGSEA. The CDR3 protein is CSGTRGAYNEQFF. The DNA for the CDR3 is TGCAGCGGGACTAGGGGGGCGTACAATGAGCAGTTCTTC.

This rearrangement joins TRBV21-1 to TRBJ1-3. TRBV21-1 constitutes a pseudogene. The CDR3 runs 15 residues. CDR3 amino acids: CASSKPRDSGNTIYF. DNA for the CDR3: TGTGCCAGCAGCAAACCCCGGGACTCTGGAAACACCATATATTTT.

This rearrangement joins TRBV6-2 or TRBV6-3 to TRBJ2-7; D might be TRBD2 (5 bases). Per the germline V gene, CDR1 is MNHEY and CDR2 is SVGEGT. The V end was cut by 6 bases, the J end by 7 bases, with 10 bases between. The CDR3 runs 11 residues. The CDR3 loop is CASSPLVEQYF. The CDR3 DNA is TGTGCCAGCAGCCCACTAGTGGAGCAGTACTTC.

This clone was recorded once. This chain uses TRBV7-9 with TRBJ2-3, with D possibly being TRBD2 (6 bases). In germline, CDR1 is SEHNR, CDR2 FQNEAQ (reference sequence). Trimming shortened V by 1 base and J by 5 bases, and 10 bases separated the two germline ends. CDR3 size: 14 residues. The CDR3 loop is CASSLVGGGDTQYF. As DNA, the CDR3 is TGTGCCAGCAGCTTAGTCGGGGGTGGAGATACGCAGTATTTT.

The chain links TRBV28 to TRBJ1-2, with D perhaps TRBD1 (5 bases). From germline, CDR1 is MDHEN and CDR2 SYDVKM. Trimming took off 3 bases at V and 4 bases at J, with 12 bases between the two ends. This CDR3 is built from 14 residues. CDR3 nucleotides: TGTGCCAGCAGTTTGTTGGGGCAAGGCTATGGCTACACCTTC. Translated, it gives CASSLLGQGYGYTF.

Worth noting for this clone: One end of the junction varies from germline; a read error may be responsible. V is TRBV12-3 or TRBV12-4 and J is TRBJ2-2, with D tentatively TRBD1 (5 bases). This CDR3 contains 13 residues. CDR3 bases: TGTGCCAGCGCGACAGAAAACATCGGGGAGCTGTTTTTT. Translation: CASATENIGELFF.

The chain combines TRBV9 with TRBJ2-7, with D possibly being TRBD2 (6 bases). The V end was cut by 3 bases, the J end by 2 bases, with 15 bases between. Germline V gene lookup returns CDR1 SGDLS and CDR2 YYNGEE. This CDR3 has 15 residues. In DNA, the CDR3 is TGTGCCAGCAGCGGCGACTCGGGACTCCCCTACGAGCAGTACTTC. Translating it yields CASSGDSGLPYEQYF.

This clone was found once. The genes are TRBV18 and TRBJ1-1; 7 nucleotides agree with TRBD1. CDR3 length: 14 residues. In germline, CDR1 is KGHSH, CDR2 LQKENI. V gave up 3 bases and J gave up 5 bases; unmatched junction bases: 6. For the CDR3, the DNA is TGTGCCAGCTCACCGGGGCAGGGGGTTACTGAAGCTTTCTTT. This encodes CASSPGQGVTEAFF.

The chain carries TRBV28 and TRBJ2-2; D is unresolved. The germline V gene encodes CDR1 MDHEN and CDR2 SYDVKM. The CDR3 consists of 13 residues. Trimming removed 6 bases at V and 4 bases at J, with 9 bases between. CDR3 protein: CASRLTSTGELFF. DNA for the CDR3: TGTGCCAGCAGGCTGACATCCACCGGGGAGCTGTTTTTT.

The V gene is TRBV7-9, the J gene TRBJ2-7; the match to TRBD2 covers 11 bases. The CDR3 sequence is 14 residues long. Germline V gene lookup returns CDR1 SEHNR and CDR2 FQNEAQ (reference sequence). Trimming cost V 2 bases and J 7 bases; bases outside gene matches: 4. The CDR3 reads CASSLLAGGWEQYF. In nucleotides, the CDR3 is TGTGCCAGCAGCTTACTAGCGGGAGGCTGGGAGCAGTACTTC.

The chain recombines TRBV2 with TRBJ2-7; tentative D call: TRBD2 (5 bases). The germline V gene has CDR1 SNHLY and CDR2 FYNNEI. The CDR3 is 14 amino acids. The V end was cut by 7 bases, the J end by 1 base, with 14 bases between. The CDR3 nucleotides read TGTGCCAGCAAGGTCGCGGGCGGTTCCTACGAGCAGTACTTC. Residues: CASKVAGGSYEQYF.

The chain has TRBV12-3 or TRBV12-4 and TRBJ2-7; perhaps TRBD1 as D (6 bases). The ends were cut back, 3 bases at V and 4 bases at J, with 10 bases in the middle. CDR3 size: 13 residues. The CDR3 region has the DNA TGTGCCAGCAGTTTCGGCAGGGGATACGAGCAGTACTTC. Its protein product is CASSFGRGYEQYF.